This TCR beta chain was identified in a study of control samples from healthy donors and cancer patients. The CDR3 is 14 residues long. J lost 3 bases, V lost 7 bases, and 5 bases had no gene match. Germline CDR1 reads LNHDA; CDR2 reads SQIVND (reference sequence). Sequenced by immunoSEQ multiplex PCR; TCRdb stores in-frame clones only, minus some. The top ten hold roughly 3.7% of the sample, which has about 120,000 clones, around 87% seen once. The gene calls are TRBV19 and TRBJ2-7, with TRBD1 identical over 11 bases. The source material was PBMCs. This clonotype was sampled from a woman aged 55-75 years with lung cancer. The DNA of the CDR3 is TGTGCCAGTACTTCCGGGACAGGGGGCTACGAGCAGTACTTC. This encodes CASTSGTGGYEQYF.